Following are 2 T cell receptor beta chains from one sample sequenced in a study of T cells in Graves' hyperthyroidism and ophthalmopathy. RNA transcripts were the template for amplifying TCR beta CDR3 regions. An initial round of RT-PCR targeting the TCR CDR3 relied on the HTBI primer set. TCRdb passed the multiplex PCR reads through MiXCR, listing each CDR3 protein once. The sample shows 340,000 or so distinct CDR3 sequences, 15% to 20% of them seen only once. Sequencing input: blood. The source of these receptors is a woman between 50 and 59 years old with Graves' hyperthyroidism.

CDR3 sequence: CASSLDLHRANYGYTF. The CDR3 DNA reads TGTGCCAGCAGCTTGGATCTGCACAGGGCTAACTATGGCTACACCTTC. The genes are TRBV5-6 and TRBJ1-2; D perhaps matches TRBD1 (6 bases). The CDR3 runs to 16 residues. V was trimmed by 0 bases and J by 0 bases, leaving 12 bases between them. Germline assignment: CDR1 SGHDT and CDR2 YYEEEE.

This clonotype was seen ten or more times. The chain carries TRBV12-3 or TRBV12-4 and TRBJ1-5; the D gene is possibly TRBD1 (5 bases). The CDR3 has 13 amino acids. Trimming stripped 2 bases from V and 7 bases from J, with 9 bases between. CDR3 loop: CASSLQRGQPQHF. The CDR3, as DNA: TGTGCCAGCAGTTTACAACGGGGCCAGCCCCAGCATTTT.